One sample yielded the 22 T cell receptor beta chains listed below, sequenced in a study of T-cell memory formation after mild COVID-19. Via MiXCR, TCRdb re-called the 5' RACE reads, giving one row per CDR3 protein. This table holds a few hundred thousand distinct CDR3 sequences, roughly 15% found once. Input material: PBMCs or a T cell subset sorted from them (not recorded which). The receptors here all came from a man aged 18 to 35 who had mild COVID-19 (a few samples of this study predate the infection). Cell type and time point are not known.

The sample holds a few counts of this clonotype. V and J are TRBV4-3 and TRBJ2-2; no reliable D call. CDR3 length: 13 residues. V was clipped by 4 bases and J by 6 bases, with 9 bases between them. Germline CDR1 reads LGHNA; CDR2 reads YSLEER. The CDR3 sequence is CASSLRLAGELFF. CDR3 DNA: TGCGCCAGCAGCCTCAGACTGGCCGGGGAGCTGTTTTTT.

The V and J genes are TRBV6-1 and TRBJ2-7; D is possibly TRBD1 or TRBD2 (5 bases each). Trimming removed 10 bases from V and 3 bases from J, with 13 bases in between. The CDR3 length is 12 residues. The germline gives CDR1 MNHNS, CDR2 SASEGT. The CDR3 DNA follows: TGTGCCACCGGGAAGGGGATCTACGAGCAGTACGTC. Translating it yields CATGKGIYEQYV.

This clonotype has only a few counts. The chain is built from TRBV5-1 and TRBJ1-1, with D perhaps matching TRBD1 (5 bases). V was pared by 0 bases and J by 4 bases, with 10 bases between. The CDR3 runs to 14 residues. From germline, CDR1 is SGHRS and CDR2 YFSETQ. The CDR3, as DNA: TGCGCCAGCAGCTTGGAGTCCAGGGCCACTGAAGCTTTCTTT. Residues: CASSLESRATEAFF.

The chain couples TRBV6-5 to TRBJ2-3; 7 positions match TRBD2. V trimming: 9 bases; J trimming: 0 bases; junction bases outside the gene matches: 3. Germline loops: CDR1 MNHEY, CDR2 SVGAGI. This CDR3 has 13 amino acids. CDR3 nucleotide sequence: TGTGCCAGTCGGACTAGAAGCACAGATACGCAGTATTTT. Protein: CASRTRSTDTQYF.

This CDR3 is CASSLIQGGTEAFF. CDR3 nucleotides: TGCGCCAGCAGCTTAATACAGGGAGGCACTGAAGCTTTCTTT. The chain uses TRBV5-1 and TRBJ1-1; D possibly corresponds to TRBD1 (6 bases). Trimming removed 2 bases from V and 4 bases from J, with 12 bases in between. This CDR3 is 14 amino acids long. CDR1 and CDR2 (germline): SGHRS, YFSETQ. Full variable domain (missing parts from reference TRBV5-1 and TRBJ1-1): KAGVTQTPRYLIKTRGQQVTLSCSPISGHRSVSWYQQTPGQGLQFLFEYFSETQRNKGNFPGRFSGRQFSNSRSEMNVSTLELGDSALYLCASSLIQGGTEAFFGQGTRLTVV.

This clonotype has a handful of counts. CDR3 nucleotides: TGTGCCAGCAGCTTGGGTACAGTCTTGGTCTCTGGGGCCAACGTCCTGACTTTC. This gives the protein CASSLGTVLVSGANVLTF. V gene TRBV5-6 combines with J gene TRBJ2-6; D gene uncertain. The CDR3 contains 18 residues. Trimming left V 0 bases short and J 0 bases short, with 13 bases between. Germline CDR1 SGHDT, CDR2 YYEEEE.

This clonotype showed up many times. The rearrangement joins TRBV7-6 to TRBJ2-7; no reliable D call. Germline V lookup: CDR1 SGHVS, CDR2 FNYEAQ. The V end lost 8 bases, the J end lost 0 bases, and 11 bases lay between the germline ends. This CDR3 has 13 residues. The CDR3 sequence: CASGTLSSYEQYF. The DNA of the CDR3 is TGTGCCAGCGGAACTCTAAGCTCCTACGAGCAGTACTTC.

This clonotype was picked up a small number of times. The gene calls are TRBV7-3 and TRBJ1-6; D perhaps matches TRBD1 (6 bases). CDR3 length equals 15 residues. Per germline, CDR1 SGHTA and CDR2 FQGTGA. The ends were cut back, 4 bases at V and 10 bases at J, with 17 bases in the middle. This CDR3 is CASSSGSRGGSPLHF. CDR3 bases: TGTGCCAGCAGCTCGGGGAGTCGCGGGGGCTCACCCCTCCACTTT.

This chain links TRBV18 with TRBJ2-3; no reliable D call. Germline V lookup: CDR1 KGHSH, CDR2 LQKENI. Deletions cut 3 bases from V and 0 bases from J, with 10 bases between. The CDR3 has 15 amino acids. Here the CDR3 DNA reads TGTGCCAGCTCACCGGTGGACCTGAGCACAGATACGCAGTATTTT. Its protein product is CASSPVDLSTDTQYF.

This clonotype occurred a few times. The rearrangement links TRBV6-6 to TRBJ2-5, with D tentatively TRBD1 (5 bases). The CDR3 has 14 residues. V was trimmed by 2 bases and J by 1 base, leaving 8 bases between them. The germline V gene has CDR1 MNHNY and CDR2 SVGAGI (reference sequence). The CDR3 DNA is TGTGCCAGCAGTTACAGACAGACCCAAGAGACCCAGTACTTC. Translating it yields CASSYRQTQETQYF.

The chain carries TRBV7-2 and TRBJ2-3; D remains ambiguous. Germline V lookup: CDR1 SGHTA, CDR2 FQGNSA. V lost 1 base, J lost 6 bases, and 11 bases lay in between. CDR3 length: 14 residues. In nucleotides, the CDR3 is TGTGCCAGCAGCTTAGACCCACATACGGATACGCAGTATTTT. Translated, it gives CASSLDPHTDTQYF.

Only a few counts were recorded for this clonotype. The V call is TRBV7-6, the J call TRBJ2-5; 8 bases line up with TRBD1. Looked up from germline, CDR1 is SGHVS and CDR2 is FNYEAQ. The J segment lost 5 bases and the V segment lost 8 bases, leaving 4 bases of the junction unmatched. This CDR3 has 12 amino acids. The CDR3 region is CASADRAETQYF. CDR3 DNA sequence: TGTGCCAGCGCGGACAGGGCCGAGACCCAGTACTTC.

The chain has TRBV20-1 and TRBJ2-5; tentatively, D is TRBD1 or TRBD2 (5 bases each). Per the germline V gene, CDR1 is DFQATT and CDR2 is SNEGSKA (reference sequence). This CDR3 is built from 13 residues. V shed 4 bases and J shed 2 bases, with 11 bases lying between them. CDR3 sequence reads: CSATGPEQETQYF. The CDR3 DNA is TGCAGTGCTACGGGACCCGAACAAGAGACCCAGTACTTC.

This chain connects TRBV29-1 to TRBJ2-2; no clear D gene. Germline V gene data show CDR1 as SQVTM and CDR2 as ANQGSEA. The V end lost 1 base, the J end lost 2 bases, and 11 bases lay between the germline ends. The CDR3 runs to 15 residues. The DNA of the CDR3 is TGCAGCGTTGAAGTCTTAGGGATCAACACCGGGGAGCTGTTTTTT. Encoded protein: CSVEVLGINTGELFF.

This clonotype was picked up a small number of times. The V gene is TRBV3-1, the J gene TRBJ2-6, with D perhaps TRBD1 (5 bases). Germline V CDR1 and CDR2: LGHDT, YNNKEL (reference sequence). This CDR3 is built from 16 residues. Trimming stripped 2 bases from V and 1 base from J, with 9 bases between. CDR3 protein: CASSQPRVSGANVLTF. In DNA, the CDR3 is TGTGCCAGCAGCCAACCCAGGGTGTCTGGGGCCAACGTCCTGACTTTC.

The CDR3 region is CASSRSTTRNEQFF. CDR3 bases: TGCGCCAGCAGCCGATCGACTACCCGGAATGAGCAGTTCTTC. The rearrangement links TRBV4-3 to TRBJ2-1; the D gene is possibly TRBD2 (5 bases). This CDR3 is 14 amino acids long. The V end was cut by 4 bases, the J end by 7 bases, with 14 bases between. The germline V gene has CDR1 LGHNA and CDR2 YSLEER.

J is TRBJ2-1 and V is TRBV12-3 or TRBV12-4; no definite D call. This CDR3 contains 13 residues. The V end was cut by 1 base, the J end by 7 bases, with 8 bases between. CDR3 amino acids: CASSLGLSNEQFF. The CDR3 bases are TGTGCCAGCAGTTTAGGACTGAGTAATGAGCAGTTCTTC.

This clonotype was seen at least ten times. The chain couples TRBV20-1 to TRBJ2-7; possibly TRBD1 for D (5 bases). V was pared by 6 bases and J by 3 bases, with 15 bases between. Germline V gene lookup returns CDR1 DFQATT and CDR2 SNEGSKA (reference sequence). The CDR3 runs to 13 residues. The CDR3 coding sequence is TGCAGTGCGACAAACACAGGTTACTACGAGCAGTACTTC. Translation gives CSATNTGYYEQYF.

The CDR3 coding sequence is TGTGCCAGCAGCGCGGGACACCGGACCGGGGAGCTGTTTTTT. Protein sequence: CASSAGHRTGELFF. The genes are TRBV7-3 and TRBJ2-2; the D call may be TRBD1 or TRBD2 (6 bases each). This CDR3 contains 14 residues. Trimming cost V 5 bases and J 5 bases, with 12 bases left between them. Germline loops: CDR1 SGHTA, CDR2 FQGTGA.

The chain carries TRBV29-1 and TRBJ2-3; D is possibly TRBD2 (7 bases). Germline CDR1 and CDR2: SQVTM and ANQGSEA. V lost 2 bases to trimming and J lost 6 bases, with 18 bases between them. This CDR3 contains 15 residues. The CDR3 loop reads CSVETGGHSGDTQYF. Here the CDR3 DNA reads TGCAGCGTTGAAACCGGGGGGCATTCGGGGGATACGCAGTATTTT.

In its sample, this clonotype was seen once. CDR3 sequence: CASSLGRLTQPQHF. CDR3 in DNA: TGTGCCAGCAGTTTAGGACGGCTGACTCAGCCCCAGCATTTT. J is TRBJ1-5 and V is TRBV27; D is unresolved. V shed 2 bases and J shed 6 bases, with 11 bases lying between them. The germline CDR1 and CDR2 sequences are MNHEY and SMNVEV (reference sequence). The CDR3 totals 14 residues.

In this sample, this clonotype turned up many times. The chain employs TRBV6-4 and TRBJ1-1; the D is unclear. The CDR3 is 13 residues long. Per germline, CDR1 MRHNA and CDR2 SNTAGT. Trimming cost V 4 bases and J 2 bases, with 8 bases left between them. This chain's CDR3 is CASSARINTEAFF. For the CDR3, the DNA is TGTGCCAGCAGTGCTCGGATAAACACTGAAGCTTTCTTT.